This section outlines one T cell receptor beta chain sequence together with its context. The data belong to a study of ipilimumab plus nivolumab after autologous stem cell transplantation. The overall study: The myeloma group: high-risk transplant-naive, or relapse within 3 years after first autologous transplant.

Profiling relied on immunoSEQ multiplex PCR, and the TCRdb table lists in-frame clones only, not all of them. Of tens of thousands of clones in the sample, over 75% were seen once. The CDR3 is 12 residues long. V was clipped by 5 bases and J by 4 bases, with 6 bases between them. The germline V gene has CDR1 LNHNV and CDR2 YYDKDF (reference sequence). Patients got 3 mg/kg IV nivolumab weeks 1, 4, 7, 10, then biweekly through week 26. V gene TRBV15 combines with J gene TRBJ2-1; possibly TRBD1 for D (5 bases). Sequencing was performed on PBMCs, taken in a trial of ipilimumab plus nivolumab as post-transplant consolidation. This clonotype originated in a male donor with multiple myeloma. The CDR3 DNA follows: TGTGCCACCAGCCCAGGGTACAATGAGCAGTTCTTC. Its protein is CATSPGYNEQFF. The full variable domain, with the rest looked up from reference TRBV15 and TRBJ2-1, is DAMVIQNPRYQVTQFGKPVTLSCSQTLNHNVMYWYQQKSSQAPKLLFHYYDKDFNNEADTPDNFQSRRPNTSFCFLDIRSPGLGDTAMYLCATSPGYNEQFFGPGTRLTVL.